What follows are 16 T cell receptor beta chains derived from one specimen sequenced in a study of blood T cell repertoires in COVID-19. The protocol was immunoSEQ multiplex PCR, while the TCRdb copy is restricted to in-frame clones and leaves out a portion. This table holds tens of thousands of clones, over 80% found once. The sequenced material came from peripheral blood. The receptors here all came from a human donor in a cohort sampled during active COVID-19.

The chain employs TRBV10-3 and TRBJ1-1; 8 bases line up with TRBD1. The CDR3 totals 16 residues. Germline CDR1 ENHRY, CDR2 SYGVKD. J gave up 1 base and V 11 bases, and 15 bases lay outside the gene matches. The CDR3 DNA follows: TGTGCCGTGGACCCAGGGGGCATGAGATCGAACACTGAAGCTTTCTTT. It codes for CAVDPGGMRSNTEAFF.

This clone showed up just once. V is TRBV5-1 and J is TRBJ1-1, with 7 positions matching TRBD1. Per germline, CDR1 SGHRS and CDR2 YFSETQ. CDR3 length equals 15 residues. With V trimmed by 4 bases and J by 1 base, 7 bases remained unmatched. In nucleotides, the CDR3 is TGCGCCAGCAGCCGAGGGGACAGCTCGAACACTGAAGCTTTCTTT. Encoded protein: CASSRGDSSNTEAFF.

The J gene is TRBJ2-7, the V gene TRBV7-9, with D possibly being TRBD1 (5 bases). The V gene's germline CDR1 is SEHNR and CDR2 FQNEAQ (reference sequence). CDR3 size: 14 residues. Deletions cut 3 bases from V and 1 base from J, with 10 bases between. This CDR3 reads CASSFRQGSYEQYF. CDR3 in DNA: TGTGCCAGCAGCTTTAGGCAGGGATCCTACGAGCAGTACTTC.

The chain joins TRBV5-1 to TRBJ2-2; D call uncertain. The germline gives CDR1 SGHRS, CDR2 YFSETQ. The CDR3 is 15 residues long. V lost 4 bases to trimming and J lost 2 bases, with 12 bases between them. CDR3 residues: CASSPPPENTGELFF. CDR3 nucleotide sequence: TGCGCCAGCAGCCCCCCGCCAGAAAACACCGGGGAGCTGTTTTTT.

This sequence joins TRBV4-2 and TRBJ1-2; 8 nucleotides match TRBD1. The J segment lost 2 bases and the V segment lost 1 base, leaving 3 bases of the junction unmatched. From germline, CDR1 is LGHNA and CDR2 YNFKEQ. The CDR3 has 15 amino acids. The CDR3 DNA is TGTGCCAGCAGCCAAGGGGACAGGCCGAACTATGGCTACACCTTC. It specifies CASSQGDRPNYGYTF.

V is TRBV6-5 and J is TRBJ1-2; 9 bases line up with TRBD1. Germline CDR1 MNHEY, CDR2 SVGAGI. The CDR3 consists of 14 residues. The V gene end was trimmed by 6 bases and the J gene end by 6 bases; junction bases not matched to a gene: 8. This chain's CDR3 is CASRLTGGIHGYTF. CDR3 DNA sequence: TGTGCCAGCAGACTGACAGGGGGAATTCATGGCTACACCTTC.

The rearrangement links TRBV11-3 to TRBJ2-7; 8 bases map to TRBD1. The CDR3 spans 13 residues. Losses at the gene ends were 3 bases for V and 6 bases for J; bases not matched to a gene: 4. CDR1 and CDR2 from the germline V gene are SGHNT and YENEEA. In DNA, the CDR3 is TGTGCCAGCAGCTTCTACAGGGGGAGCGAGCAGTACTTC. This gives the protein CASSFYRGSEQYF.

This chain links TRBV6-6 with TRBJ2-1; D is possibly TRBD1 (6 bases). Germline V gene sequence: CDR1 MNHNY, CDR2 SVGAGI (reference sequence). The CDR3 is 16 amino acids. With 8 bases removed from V and 7 bases from J, the gap between germline ends came to 24 bases. Written as DNA, the CDR3 is TGTGCCAGCCACGACACAAACTATGGGGGCGGGAATGAGCAGTTCTTC. Amino acids: CASHDTNYGGGNEQFF.

The chain joins TRBV12-3 or TRBV12-4 to TRBJ1-4; 8 nucleotides agree with TRBD1. The CDR3 runs 13 residues. J was trimmed by 8 bases and V by 6 bases; bases with no gene match: 5. The CDR3 loop is CASSGTGREKLFF. CDR3 bases: TGTGCCAGCAGCGGGACAGGTCGGGAAAAACTGTTTTTT.

The chain joins TRBV5-6 to TRBJ1-2, with 7 bases lining up with TRBD1. The CDR3 loop spans 14 amino acids. Per germline, CDR1 SGHDT and CDR2 YYEEEE. The V and J ends lost 4 bases and 0 bases, in that order; junction bases with no gene match: 3. CDR3 DNA: TGTGCCAGCAGCACAGGGGCAGCTAACTATGGCTACACCTTC. Amino acid sequence: CASSTGAANYGYTF.

The V gene is TRBV7-2, the J gene TRBJ2-5, with TRBD2 identical over 15 bases. From germline, CDR1 is SGHTA and CDR2 FQGNSA. The CDR3 consists of 17 residues. With 4 bases clipped from V and 5 bases from J, the junction kept 8 bases outside the gene matches. Here the CDR3 reads CASSSWTSGGAGETQYF. In nucleotides, the CDR3 is TGTGCCAGCAGCTCCTGGACTAGCGGGGGGGCAGGGGAGACCCAGTACTTC.

The CDR3 loop reads CAIREDQNSPLHF. DNA for the CDR3: TGTGCCATCCGGGAGGACCAAAATTCACCCCTCCACTTT. This chain uses TRBV10-3 with TRBJ1-6; D remains ambiguous. CDR3 size: 13 residues. Germline-derived CDR1 and CDR2 are ENHRY and SYGVKD. Trimming left V 8 bases short and J 7 bases short, with 12 bases between.

The chain couples TRBV5-1 to TRBJ2-7; the match to TRBD1 covers 7 bases. This CDR3 has 15 amino acids. The V and J ends lost 4 bases and 0 bases, in that order; junction bases with no gene match: 7. Germline V gene lookup returns CDR1 SGHRS and CDR2 YFSETQ. The CDR3 bases are TGCGCCAGCAGCGGGTCGACAGGGAGCTCCTACGAGCAGTACTTC. Amino acids: CASSGSTGSSYEQYF.

The rearrangement uses TRBV9 and TRBJ2-7; D not certain. Per the germline V gene, CDR1 is SGDLS and CDR2 is YYNGEE. The length of the CDR3 is 15 residues. Trimming stripped 0 bases from V and 7 bases from J, with 17 bases between. CDR3 in amino acids: CASSVATVHGSEQYF. The CDR3 DNA sequence: TGTGCCAGCAGCGTAGCAACAGTCCATGGAAGTGAGCAGTACTTC.

J is TRBJ1-1 and V is TRBV9; unclear D gene. The CDR3 consists of 12 residues. V lost 5 bases and J lost 11, with 16 bases in between. Germline CDR1 is SGDLS and CDR2 is YYNGEE. The CDR3 here is CASSADPGGAFF. CDR3 coding DNA: TGTGCCAGCAGTGCCGATCCGGGCGGGGCTTTCTTT.

V and J are TRBV6-1 and TRBJ2-7, with TRBD1 as a possible D gene (5 bases). Germline CDR1 is MNHNS and CDR2 is SASEGT. Between the trimmed V and J ends, which lost 2 bases and 3 bases, there was a span of 5 bases. This CDR3 spans 12 amino acids. This CDR3 is CASSEQGYEQYF. In nucleotides, the CDR3 is TGTGCCAGCAGTGAACAGGGCTACGAGCAGTACTTC.